This T cell receptor (beta chain) was captured by sequencing in a study of T cell responses to AZD1222 COVID-19 vaccine (dated by TCRdb to about 2021). Background on the whole study: A total of 233 trial participants underwent TCR sequencing, of whom 200 to 220 received two doses of AZD1222 and about 25 received two doses of the MenACWY control vaccine. Trial participants were enrolled into age subgroups of 18-55, 56-69 and 70-plus years, which contained 148, 28 and 57 TCR-sequenced participants, respectively.

The CDR3 regions of human TCRbeta chains were subjected to immunosequencing. Processing in the source paper ran as follows. TCRs in the repertoires were matched against a reference library of SARS-CoV-2-specific TCRs that had been generated with the MIRA antigen-specificity platform. Breadth was defined as the fraction of unique TCRs that were SARS-CoV-2-associated, and depth was defined as the fraction of total T cells that were SARS-CoV-2-associated. Using the MIRA data, each spike-specific TCR was mapped to the spike region that the TCR reacts to and placed in a CD4 or CD8 class. Log10-transformed breadth and depth values were compared by one-way ANOVA with Sidak's multiple comparisons tests. The immuneACCESS repertoire file appears here via TCRdb, limited to in-frame rearrangements. These files lack a portion of the clones; in checked studies, under half of the deficit traces to unresolved V genes, and the cause of the others is not known. V and J calls and clone size are given by that table; D and trimming were obtained from the DNA. This sample gives around 15,000 clones in total; about 80% of them show up just once. The ten largest clonotypes hold approximately 14% of the sample.

Per the publication, the time point label means: about 28 days (+/-7) after the second vaccine dose. AZD1222 recipients with second doses at about 4 weeks or about 12 weeks were pooled, because spike-specific TCR depth and breadth did not differ between schedules. Vaccinee samples were obtained from the UK trials COV001 and COV002, which included a single-blind randomized controlled phase 2/3 trial of AZD1222 (ChAdOx1 nCoV-19) in healthy adults. Trial participant PBMC samples were collected at day 0 and day 28 after the second dose for TCRbeta chain sequencing. Trimming accounts for 5 bases at V and 2 bases at J, while the number of junction bases matched to no gene is 7. Including the terminal cysteine and phenylalanine, the CDR3 comprises 15 residues. CDR3 DNA only is kept here, 45 bases in frame from base 1. Via the germline V gene, CDR1 is SGHAT and CDR2 FQNNGV. Concerning this clone itself: Its antigen target is currently unknown. No base quality values were provided; no much bigger clone lies one nucleotide off.

What the research found in general, with its limitations: In the small 56-69-year group, the increase in depth fell short of significance, most likely because of low power. Nearly half of unique spike-specific TCRs reportedly recognized epitopes outside regions mutated in the B.1.351 and B.1.1.7 variants. The whole spike protein was spanned by vaccine-associated CD4 TCRs, and dominant responses were seen in regions 160-218 and 743-854. Participants were mostly white British, with more females than males. The authors suggested clonal diversity may have been underestimated. Only five or six AZD1222 recipients were SARS-CoV-2 seropositive at baseline, limiting conclusions about previously exposed vaccinees. No day 14 peak-response samples were available, so repertoires were characterized only after the peak T cell response. After two AZD1222 doses, both the breadth and the depth of spike-specific TCRs were significantly higher than at day 0 and than in MenACWY recipients.

The TCR comes from an adult who received the AZD1222 COVID-19 vaccine. The specimen comprised peripheral blood, sampled 28 days after the second AZD1222 dose. The chain couples TRBV11-2 to TRBJ2-5, with TRBD1 matching 8 junction bases. CDR3 region: CASSNTGGRQETQYF. The DNA sequence is as follows: TGTGCCAGCAGCAACACAGGGGGAAGACAAGAGACCCAGTACTTC.